This T cell receptor (beta chain) comes out of a study of blood T cells in healthy people across ages. Then a second PCR, running roughly 6 to 12 cycles, was carried out with a sample-barcoded 5' primer and a J-beta primer mix. Each CDR3 protein gets one entry after TCRdb re-called the 5' RACE reads with MiXCR. The table records about 1.6 million distinct CDR3 sequences, 30% to 35% of them present only once. Findings and caveats of the study: Greater diversity and more naive CD4+ cells were seen in long-lived donors than in aged donors.

There were healthy Caucasian individuals from Russia, aged about 6 to 100, serving as donors. In regard to this clonotype: Its antigen is unidentified. Lacking the conserved final phenylalanine or tryptophan, this CDR3 likely reflects a read error.

The CDR3 totals 13 residues. CDR1 and CDR2 (germline): SNHLY, FYNNEI. Between the trimmed V and J ends, which lost 3 bases and 7 bases, there was a span of 12 bases. This sequence joins TRBV2 and TRBJ1-1, with unresolved D. Sequenced: blood. The TCR originated in a woman younger than 45 in good health. The CDR3 sequence: CASSDGGELEAFC. Written as DNA, the CDR3 is TGTGCCAGCAGTGATGGTGGGGAACTTGAAGCTTTCTGT.